This T cell receptor beta chain was sequenced in a study of cytomegalovirus exposure and HLA in healthy donors. It was with 60 Vbeta and 13 Jbeta primers that the PCR ran. The data were produced by immunoSEQ multiplex PCR, yet TCRdb's version contains in-frame clones alone and is incomplete. The sample consists of some 160,000 clones, roughly 80% of them appearing once. The CDR3 length is 14 residues. Germline loops: CDR1 SGHRS, CDR2 YFSETQ. V was trimmed by 4 bases and J by 1 base, leaving 12 bases between them. This clonotype originated in a male donor in good health and CMV-seronegative. Sequencing input: PBMCs. The chain uses TRBV5-1 and TRBJ2-7; tentatively, D is TRBD1 (6 bases). The chain's CDR3 is CASSPRDTSYEQYF. The DNA for the CDR3 is TGCGCCAGCAGCCCCCGGGACACATCCTACGAGCAGTACTTC.